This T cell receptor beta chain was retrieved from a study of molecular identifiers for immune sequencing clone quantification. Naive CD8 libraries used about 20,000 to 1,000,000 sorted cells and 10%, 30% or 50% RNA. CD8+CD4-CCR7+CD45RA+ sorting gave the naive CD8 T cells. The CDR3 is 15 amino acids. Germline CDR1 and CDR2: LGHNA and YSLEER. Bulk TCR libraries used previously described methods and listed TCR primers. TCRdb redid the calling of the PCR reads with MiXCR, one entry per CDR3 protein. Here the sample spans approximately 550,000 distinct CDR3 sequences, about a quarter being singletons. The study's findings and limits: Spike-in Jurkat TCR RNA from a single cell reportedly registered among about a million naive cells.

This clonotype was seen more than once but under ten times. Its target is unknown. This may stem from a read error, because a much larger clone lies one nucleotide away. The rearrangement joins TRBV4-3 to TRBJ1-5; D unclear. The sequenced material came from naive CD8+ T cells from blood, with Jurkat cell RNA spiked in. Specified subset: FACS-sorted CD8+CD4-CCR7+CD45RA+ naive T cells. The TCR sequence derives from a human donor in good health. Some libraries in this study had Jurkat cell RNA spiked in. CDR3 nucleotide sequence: TGCGCCAGCCGCCAAGATGGGGATAGCAATCAGCCCCAGCATTTT. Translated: CASRQDGDSNQPQHF.